This TCR beta chain originates from a study of blood T cell repertoires in COVID-19. Some clones are missing from TCRdb's copy, which holds only in-frame ones; the method was immunoSEQ multiplex PCR. The data hold about 160,000 clones, with more than 75% observed a single time. Germline CDR1 is SGHRS and CDR2 is YFSETQ. Unmatched junction bases numbered 6, after V lost 3 bases and J lost 3 bases. The CDR3 covers 17 residues. The source of this sequence is a man older than 75 with acute or convalescent COVID-19. This rearrangement joins TRBV5-1 to TRBJ2-1, with 13 bases fitting TRBD2. Sample: peripheral blood. The DNA of the CDR3 is TGCGCCAGCAGCTCTACTAGCGGGGGGGACTACTACAATGAGCAGTTCTTC. Translated, it gives CASSSTSGGDYYNEQFF. Full variable domain (remainder filled in from reference TRBV5-1 and TRBJ2-1): KAGVTQTPRYLIKTRGQQVTLSCSPISGHRSVSWYQQTPGQGLQFLFEYFSETQRNKGNFPGRFSGRQFSNSRSEMNVSTLELGDSALYLCASSSTSGGDYYNEQFFGPGTRLTVL.